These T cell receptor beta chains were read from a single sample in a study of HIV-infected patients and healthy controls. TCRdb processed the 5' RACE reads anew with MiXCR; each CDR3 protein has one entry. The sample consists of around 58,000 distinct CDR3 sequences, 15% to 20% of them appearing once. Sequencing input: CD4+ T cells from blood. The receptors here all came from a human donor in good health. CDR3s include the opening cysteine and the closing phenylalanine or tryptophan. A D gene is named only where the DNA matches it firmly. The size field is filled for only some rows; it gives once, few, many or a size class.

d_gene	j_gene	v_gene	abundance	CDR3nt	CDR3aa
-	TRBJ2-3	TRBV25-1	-	TGTGCCAGCAGTGGGGGCGGGGATACGCAGTATTTT	CASSGGGDTQYF
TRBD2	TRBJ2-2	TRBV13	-	TGTGCCAGCACCCGACTAGCGGGACTGAACACCGGGGAGCTGTTTTTT	CASTRLAGLNTGELFF
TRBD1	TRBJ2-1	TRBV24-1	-	TGTGCCACCAGTGATTTGAGGCAGGGGGCGGTTAATGAGCAGTTCTTC	CATSDLRQGAVNEQFF
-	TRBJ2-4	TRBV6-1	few	TGTGCCAGCAGTGACCGACAGATTAAAGACCTAGCCAAAAACATTCAGTACTTC	CASSDRQIKDLAKNIQYF
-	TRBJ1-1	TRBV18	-	TGTGCCAGCTCACCGGCCGGGCGAGGGTACACTGAAGCTTTCTTT	CASSPAGRGYTEAFF
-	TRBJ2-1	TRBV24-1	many	TGTGCCACCAGTGACCGGGACAATGAGCAGTTCTTC	CATSDRDNEQFF
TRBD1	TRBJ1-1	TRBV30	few	TGTGCCTGGACCAGGGACAGAGCCAACACTGAAGCTTTCTTT	CAWTRDRANTEAFF
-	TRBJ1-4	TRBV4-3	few	TGCGCCAGCAGCCAAGATCATCGAGTGGGGTCTAATGAAAAACTGTTTTTT	CASSQDHRVGSNEKLFF
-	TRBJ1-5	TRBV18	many	TGTGCCAGCTCAGAAGGGAGCAATCAGCCCCAGCATTTT	CASSEGSNQPQHF
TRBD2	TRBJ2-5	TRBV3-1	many	TGTGCCAGCAGCCCCGGACTAGCGGGTATCGGAGAGACCCAGTACTTC	CASSPGLAGIGETQYF
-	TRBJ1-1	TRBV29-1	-	TGCAGCGTTGGTGACGGAGCTTTCTTT	CSVGDGAFF
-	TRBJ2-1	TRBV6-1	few	TGTGCCAGCAGCTCAGACCTCAATGAGCAGTTCTTC	CASSSDLNEQFF
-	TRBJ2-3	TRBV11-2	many	TGTGCCAGCAGCCCTTCAGGGGGCACAGATACGCAGTATTTT	CASSPSGGTDTQYF
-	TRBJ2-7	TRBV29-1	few	TGCAGCGTTGTCAGGGACTACGAGCAGTACTTC	CSVVRDYEQYF
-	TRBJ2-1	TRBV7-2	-	TGTGCCAGCAGCTCCCGACTTTACAATGAGCAGTTCTTC	CASSSRLYNEQFF
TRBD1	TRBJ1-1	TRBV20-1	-	TGCAGTGCTGTGGGACAGCTGAACACTGAAGCTTTCTTT	CSAVGQLNTEAFF
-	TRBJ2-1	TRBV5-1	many	TGCGCCAGCAGCTGGGGACCAACCGCTGGAGACAATGAGCAGTTCTTC	CASSWGPTAGDNEQFF
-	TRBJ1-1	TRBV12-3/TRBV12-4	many	TGTGCCAGCAGTTTTCATAGGGACACTGAAGCTTTCTTT	CASSFHRDTEAFF
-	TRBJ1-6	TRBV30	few	TGTGCCTGGAGCCTTTTCTCTGATTCACCCCTCCACTTT	CAWSLFSDSPLHF
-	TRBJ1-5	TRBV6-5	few	TGTGCCAGCAGTAGGACAAGCTATAGCAATCAGCCCCAGCATTTT	CASSRTSYSNQPQHF
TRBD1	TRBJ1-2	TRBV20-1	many	TGCAGTGCTAGAGCGGGACAGAAGAACTATGGCTACACCTTC	CSARAGQKNYGYTF
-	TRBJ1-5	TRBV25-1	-	TGTGCCAGCAGTGACATATCAGGACAGCCCCAGCATTTT	CASSDISGQPQHF